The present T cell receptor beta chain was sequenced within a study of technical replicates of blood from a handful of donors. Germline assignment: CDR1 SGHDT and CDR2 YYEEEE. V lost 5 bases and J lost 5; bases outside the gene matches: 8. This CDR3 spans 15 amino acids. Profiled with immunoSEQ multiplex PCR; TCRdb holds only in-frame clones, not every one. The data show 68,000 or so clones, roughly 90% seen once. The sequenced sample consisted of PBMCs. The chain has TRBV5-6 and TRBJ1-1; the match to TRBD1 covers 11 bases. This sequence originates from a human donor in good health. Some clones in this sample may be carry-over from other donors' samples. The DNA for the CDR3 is TGTGCCAGCAGGACGGACAGGGGGCGCGGGACTGAAGCTTTCTTT. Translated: CASRTDRGRGTEAFF.